This TCR beta chain was sequenced during a study of blood T cell repertoires in COVID-19. Looking at the study overall: The analysed material was cDNA or gDNA that came from T cells, B-cell-depleted T cells, or PBMCs.

Some clones are missing from TCRdb's copy, which holds only in-frame ones; the method was immunoSEQ multiplex PCR. Of about 250,000 clones in the sample, about nine tenths were seen once. Recruitment covered under 25 US areas and drew participants whose ages spanned roughly 18 to 89 years. The V gene lost 3 bases and the J gene lost 5 bases, with 10 bases spanning the gap. The germline V gene encodes CDR1 SGDLS and CDR2 YYNGEE. The CDR3 is 13 amino acids. The chain carries TRBV9 and TRBJ2-3, with D possibly being TRBD1 (6 bases). The sequence came from a man in his forties who had recovered from COVID-19. Sequencing input: PBMCs or T cells enriched from blood (not recorded which). CDR3 in amino acids: CASSDGTLDTQYF. CDR3 DNA: TGTGCCAGCAGCGACGGGACACTAGATACGCAGTATTTT.